What follows are 11 T cell receptor beta chains derived from one specimen sequenced in a study of T cells in Graves' hyperthyroidism and ophthalmopathy. Amplified regions were TCR beta CDR3 sequences from RNA transcripts. The TCR CDR3 was amplified in a first-round RT-PCR using the HTBI primer set. TCRdb analysed the multiplex PCR reads with MiXCR anew, one entry per CDR3 protein. The data show under 550,000 distinct CDR3 sequences, with 15% to 20% seen just once and about 50% held by the top ten. Sequencing used blood. Source of these receptors: a middle-aged man with Graves' ophthalmopathy.

The genes are TRBV7-3 and TRBJ2-5; no firm D call. This CDR3 is built from 15 residues. The ends were cut back, 6 bases at V and 4 bases at J, with 18 bases in the middle. Germline assignment: CDR1 SGHTA and CDR2 FQGTGA. The CDR3, as DNA: TGTGCCAGCAGGTCACAGCCCGGGTTCCCAGAGACCCAGTACTTC. Protein: CASRSQPGFPETQYF.

This clonotype has at least ten counts. The rearrangement links TRBV20-1 to TRBJ2-3, with no clear D. This CDR3 is built from 14 residues. Germline CDR1 reads DFQATT; CDR2 reads SNEGSKA (reference sequence). V lost 3 bases, J lost 0 bases, and 10 bases lay in between. CDR3: CSASPGRSTDTQYF. DNA of the CDR3: TGCAGTGCTAGTCCCGGGCGGAGCACAGATACGCAGTATTTT.

This clonotype was detected many times. The chain links TRBV27 to TRBJ1-4; D possibly corresponds to TRBD1 (5 bases). Germline values: CDR1 MNHEY, CDR2 SMNVEV (reference sequence). V lost 3 bases and J 8 bases, leaving 13 bases between the germline ends. This CDR3 region has 14 residues. CDR3 sequence reads: CASSLTRQPEKLFF. As DNA, the CDR3 is TGTGCCAGCAGTTTGACCCGACAGCCCGAAAAACTGTTTTTT.

The table lists this clonotype with a few counts. The chain links TRBV7-9 to TRBJ1-5; D gene unclear. CDR1 is SEHNR, CDR2 FQNEAQ, per germline (reference sequence). The CDR3 contains 12 residues. The V end was cut by 5 bases, the J end by 5 bases, with 7 bases between. In DNA, the CDR3 is TGTGCCAGCAGCCCCATCGATCAGCCCCAGCATTTT. Its protein is CASSPIDQPQHF. Drawing the rest from reference TRBV7-9 and TRBJ1-5, the complete variable domain is DTGVSQNPRHKITKRGQNVTFRCDPISEHNRLYWYRQTLGQGPEFLTYFQNEAQLEKSRLLSDRFSAERPKGSFSTLEIQRTEQGDSAMYLCASSPIDQPQHFGDGTRLSIL.

V usage is TRBV18 and J usage is TRBJ2-3; D remains ambiguous. Looked up from germline, CDR1 is KGHSH and CDR2 is LQKENI. The CDR3 runs to 14 residues. The V end was cut by 2 bases, the J end by 10 bases, with 16 bases between. This chain's CDR3 is CASSPGNGLTAQYF. The DNA of the CDR3 is TGTGCCAGCTCACCAGGGAATGGGTTAACTGCGCAGTATTTT.

This clonotype was observed at least ten times. The genes are TRBV11-1 and TRBJ1-1; D call uncertain. V lost 2 bases, J lost 0 bases, and 7 bases lay in between. Germline CDR1 is SGHAT and CDR2 is FQDESV (reference sequence). The CDR3 is 14 residues long. The CDR3 DNA reads as TGTGCCAGCAGCTTAACCAACCTGAACACTGAAGCTTTCTTT. Its translation is CASSLTNLNTEAFF.

This clonotype showed up many times. V gene TRBV7-3 combines with J gene TRBJ2-1; TRBD2 is a possible D gene (5 bases). V was clipped by 4 bases and J by 4 bases, with 14 bases between them. Germline V lookup: CDR1 SGHTA, CDR2 FQGTGA. The CDR3 consists of 15 residues. CDR3 bases: TGTGCCAGCAGCTACGAGAGGGCGAAATACAATGAGCAGTTCTTC. This sequence encodes CASSYERAKYNEQFF.

The V call is TRBV4-2, the J call TRBJ1-4; the D gene is possibly TRBD1 (5 bases). Germline CDR1 reads LGHNA; CDR2 reads YNFKEQ. V lost 2 bases, J lost 6 bases, and 16 bases lay in between. The CDR3 contains 16 residues. The CDR3 nucleotides are TGTGCCAGCAGCCAACCATCCGGGACGGGCTATGAAAAACTGTTTTTT. Translated, it gives CASSQPSGTGYEKLFF.

The rearrangement uses TRBV20-1 and TRBJ2-7; 9 bases fit TRBD2. The CDR3 spans 14 residues. V lost 2 bases and J lost 3; bases outside the gene matches: 5. The germline V gene has CDR1 DFQATT and CDR2 SNEGSKA (reference sequence). The CDR3 region is CSARPIAGVYEQYF. Written as DNA, the CDR3 is TGCAGTGCTAGACCGATAGCGGGGGTCTACGAGCAGTACTTC.

There are a few counts of this clonotype. The chain employs TRBV6-1 and TRBJ2-3; 10 bases agree with TRBD1. The CDR3 sequence is 15 residues long. V lost 3 bases to trimming and J lost 4 bases; unmatched junction nucleotides: 4. The germline CDR1 and CDR2 sequences are MNHNS and SASEGT. Written as DNA, the CDR3 is TGTGCCAGCAGTGACCGGGACAGGGGCTCAGATACGCAGTATTTT. As protein: CASSDRDRGSDTQYF.

This clonotype appeared a few times. The V gene is TRBV7-8, the J gene TRBJ2-7, with 10 bases matching TRBD1. The CDR3 spans 15 residues. Germline-derived CDR1 and CDR2 are SGHVS and FQNEAQ. Germline trimming cut 7 bases from V and 2 bases from J; bases unmatched to any gene: 8. In nucleotides, the CDR3 is TGTGCCAGCAACAGACAGGGGGCGATCCCCTACGAGCAGTACTTC. Translation: CASNRQGAIPYEQYF.